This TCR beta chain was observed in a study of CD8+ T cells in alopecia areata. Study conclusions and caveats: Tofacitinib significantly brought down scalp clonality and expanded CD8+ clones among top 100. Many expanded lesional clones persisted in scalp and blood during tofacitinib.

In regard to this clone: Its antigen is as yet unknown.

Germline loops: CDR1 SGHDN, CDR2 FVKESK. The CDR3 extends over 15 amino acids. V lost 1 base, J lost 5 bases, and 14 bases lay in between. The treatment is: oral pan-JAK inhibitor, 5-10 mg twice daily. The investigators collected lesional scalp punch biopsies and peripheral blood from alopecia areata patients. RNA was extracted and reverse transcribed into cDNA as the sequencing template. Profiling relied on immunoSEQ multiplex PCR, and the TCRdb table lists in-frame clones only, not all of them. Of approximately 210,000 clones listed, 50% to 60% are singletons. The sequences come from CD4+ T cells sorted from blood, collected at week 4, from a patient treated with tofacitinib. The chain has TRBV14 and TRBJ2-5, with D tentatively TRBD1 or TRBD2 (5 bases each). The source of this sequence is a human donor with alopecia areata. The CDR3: CASSQGLAGSETQYF. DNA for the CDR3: TGTGCCAGCAGCCAAGGGCTAGCAGGGTCGGAGACCCAGTACTTC.